The TCR beta chain under discussion was sequenced for a study of T cells after yellow fever vaccination. Study observations and caveats: The secondary response showed a weaker magnitude and a faster peak, day 5 versus 15.

In this sample, this clonotype turned up a few times. Its antigen is undetermined. TCRdb ran MiXCR on the 5' RACE reads and lists one entry per CDR3 protein. The data contain around 590,000 distinct CDR3 sequences, 9% to 15% of them singletons. The CDR3 runs 13 residues. Per the germline V gene, CDR1 is SGHRS and CDR2 is YFSETQ. The V and J ends lost 4 bases and 1 base respectively, with 8 bases between them. This sequence was found in a man aged 30 to 39 who received the YFV17D yellow fever vaccine. The sequencing used PBMCs, collected on the day of the yellow fever booster vaccination. The chain has TRBV5-1 and TRBJ2-5, with D perhaps matching TRBD2 (5 bases). The CDR3 nucleotides read TGCGCCAGCAGCCCAGAGGGCCAAGAGACCCAGTACTTC. It encodes CASSPEGQETQYF. Full variable domain (remainder filled in from reference TRBV5-1 and TRBJ2-5): KAGVTQTPRYLIKTRGQQVTLSCSPISGHRSVSWYQQTPGQGLQFLFEYFSETQRNKGNFPGRFSGRQFSNSRSEMNVSTLELGDSALYLCASSPEGQETQYFGPGTRLLVL.